The 30 T cell receptor beta chains in this list originate from one sample, sequenced in a study of CD8 T cells in ankylosing spondylitis. General observations from the study: The study identified a TCR beta motif of 7 or 8 highly homologous variants that appeared characteristic of ankylosing spondylitis blood.

Antigens for these TCRs are unknown. From the 5' RACE reads, TCRdb called clonotypes with MiXCR, one entry per CDR3 protein. Here the sample spans about 390,000 distinct CDR3 sequences, 20% to 25% being singletons. The source material was blood, either unsorted or a sorted T cell fraction (not recorded which). Receptors were obtained from a male donor with ankylosing spondylitis.

This clonotype occurred a few times. This chain joins TRBV5-1 and TRBJ2-1; possibly TRBD1 for D (7 bases). CDR1 and CDR2 (germline): SGHRS, YFSETQ. V lost 1 base and J lost 0, with 29 bases in between. This CDR3 is 22 amino acids long. This CDR3 is CASSLWGLTGSDQAGSYNEQFF. Here the CDR3 DNA reads TGCGCCAGCAGCTTGTGGGGTCTGACAGGGAGTGATCAAGCGGGCTCCTACAATGAGCAGTTCTTC. The full variable domain, with the rest looked up from reference TRBV5-1 and TRBJ2-1, is KAGVTQTPRYLIKTRGQQVTLSCSPISGHRSVSWYQQTPGQGLQFLFEYFSETQRNKGNFPGRFSGRQFSNSRSEMNVSTLELGDSALYLCASSLWGLTGSDQAGSYNEQFFGPGTRLTVL.

The chain joins TRBV18 to TRBJ2-1; TRBD1 matches at 10 bases. Per the germline V gene, CDR1 is KGHSH and CDR2 is LQKENI. The CDR3 totals 17 residues. J was trimmed by 15 bases and V by 1 base; bases with no gene match: 18. The DNA of the CDR3 is TGTGCCAGCTCACCACTTCAGGTCGGGACAGGGGTGGTTGTGCTGTTCTTC. It encodes CASSPLQVGTGVVVLFF.

This clonotype was picked up a small number of times. The J gene is TRBJ2-1, the V gene TRBV7-3; D is perhaps TRBD2 (5 bases). Per germline, CDR1 SGHTA and CDR2 FQGTGA. V was clipped by 2 bases and J by 8 bases, with 19 bases between them. CDR3 length equals 16 residues. The CDR3 here is CASSLYGLADLDEQFF. The CDR3, as DNA: TGTGCCAGCAGCTTATACGGGCTAGCCGACCTCGATGAGCAGTTCTTC. Supplemented by reference TRBV7-3 and TRBJ2-1, the full variable domain reads GAGVSQTPSNKVTEKGKYVELRCDPISGHTALYWYRQSLGQGPEFLIYFQGTGAADDSGLPNDRFFAVRPEGSVSTLKIQRTERGDSAVYLCASSLYGLADLDEQFFGPGTRLTVL.

This clonotype has a handful of counts. This chain connects TRBV7-9 to TRBJ2-4; maybe TRBD2 (6 bases). The V and J ends lost 1 base and 6 bases respectively, with 10 bases between them. The germline gives CDR1 SEHNR, CDR2 FQNEAQ (reference sequence). The CDR3 extends over 14 amino acids. CDR3 region: CASSLGGLSNIQYF. The CDR3, as DNA: TGTGCCAGCAGCTTAGGCGGACTATCAAACATTCAGTACTTC.

V and J are TRBV25-1 and TRBJ2-1, with TRBD2 identical over 7 bases. V lost 2 bases to trimming and J lost 3 bases; unmatched junction nucleotides: 7. In germline, CDR1 is MGHDK, CDR2 SYGVNS. The CDR3 loop spans 16 amino acids. The CDR3 DNA reads TGTGCCAGCAGTGAAAGCGGGAAACTAGGCTACAATGAGCAGTTCTTC. It yields the protein CASSESGKLGYNEQFF.

The rearrangement joins TRBV5-1 to TRBJ2-3, with 9 bases that match TRBD2. CDR1 and CDR2 from the germline V gene are SGHRS and YFSETQ. V lost 2 bases to trimming and J lost 2 bases; unmatched junction nucleotides: 6. The CDR3 length is 16 residues. The CDR3 region is CASSFSLAGYTDTQYF. For the CDR3, the DNA is TGCGCCAGCAGCTTCTCCCTAGCGGGATACACAGATACGCAGTATTTT.

This clonotype was counted only a few times. The chain joins TRBV20-1 to TRBJ1-2, with D maybe TRBD1 (6 bases). Germline V CDR1 and CDR2: DFQATT, SNEGSKA (reference sequence). This CDR3 contains 15 residues. The ends were cut back, 0 bases at V and 3 bases at J, with 14 bases in the middle. The CDR3 here is CSARDVAGVYYGYTF. The DNA for the CDR3 is TGCAGTGCTAGAGATGTGGCAGGGGTCTACTATGGCTACACCTTC.

This clonotype was counted ten times or more. The V gene is TRBV20-1, the J gene TRBJ2-7, with 7 bases matching TRBD2. Trimming cost V 6 bases and J 1 base; bases outside gene matches: 3. Per germline, CDR1 DFQATT and CDR2 SNEGSKA (reference sequence). The length of the CDR3 is 12 residues. Written as DNA, the CDR3 is TGCAGTGCGGGGGGGTTTTCCTACGAGCAGTACTTC. This encodes CSAGGFSYEQYF.

The chain has TRBV7-2 and TRBJ2-1; TRBD2 matches at 12 bases. Germline values: CDR1 SGHTA, CDR2 FQGNSA. Trimming at V came to 5 bases and at J to 9 bases, leaving 8 bases not matched to a gene. The CDR3 covers 15 residues. This chain's CDR3 is CASSPQTSGSGEQFF. The CDR3 nucleotides are TGTGCCAGCAGCCCCCAGACTAGCGGGAGTGGTGAGCAGTTCTTC. Looking up the rest from reference TRBV7-2 and TRBJ2-1 gives the full variable domain: GAGVSQSPSNKVTEKGKDVELRCDPISGHTALYWYRQSLGQGLEFLIYFQGNSAPDKSGLPSDRFSAERTGGSVSTLTIQRTQQEDSAVYLCASSPQTSGSGEQFFGPGTRLTVL.

The J gene is TRBJ2-2, the V gene TRBV5-1, with 7 bases fitting TRBD1. Germline V gene data show CDR1 as SGHRS and CDR2 as YFSETQ. The V gene end was trimmed by 0 bases and the J gene end by 2 bases; junction bases not matched to a gene: 4. The CDR3 sequence is 16 residues long. For the CDR3, the DNA is TGCGCCAGCAGCTTGGGGGGGACAGATAACACCGGGGAGCTGTTTTTT. Translated, it gives CASSLGGTDNTGELFF.

This clonotype was counted a few times. The CDR3 DNA reads as TGCAGTGCTAGAGTGGAGGCAGGGTGGAGGAATGAGCAGTTCTTC. Translated: CSARVEAGWRNEQFF. The chain recombines TRBV20-1 with TRBJ2-1; D is possibly TRBD1 or TRBD2 (5 bases each). The CDR3 is made up of 15 amino acids. Germline-derived CDR1 and CDR2 are DFQATT and SNEGSKA (reference sequence). V was clipped by 1 base and J by 7 bases, with 17 bases between them.

This rearrangement joins TRBV12-3 or TRBV12-4 to TRBJ2-2; 8 nucleotides line up with TRBD2. CDR3 length: 15 residues. The ends lost 5 bases at V and 3 bases at J; junction bases unmatched: 5. This chain's CDR3 is CASSMAGLDTGELFF. CDR3 DNA: TGTGCCAGCAGTATGGCGGGACTAGACACCGGGGAGCTGTTTTTT.

The chain links TRBV6-5 to TRBJ2-4; the D call may be TRBD1 or TRBD2 (5 bases each). The CDR3 extends over 18 amino acids. The ends were cut back, 0 bases at V and 4 bases at J, with 19 bases in the middle. The germline V gene has CDR1 MNHEY and CDR2 SVGAGI. The DNA of the CDR3 is TGTGCCAGCAGTTACTCGATTCCCGTGGGGGACCCGAAAAACATTCAGTACTTC. Protein: CASSYSIPVGDPKNIQYF.

This clonotype has a count of ten or more. V usage is TRBV6-2 or TRBV6-3 and J usage is TRBJ1-5, with D perhaps TRBD1 (5 bases). Between the trimmed V and J ends, which lost 0 bases and 5 bases, there was a span of 11 bases. This CDR3 is 15 amino acids long. Germline loops: CDR1 MNHEY, CDR2 SVGEGT. The CDR3 spells CASSYSSGTYQPQHF. CDR3 in DNA: TGTGCCAGCAGTTACTCGTCAGGGACTTATCAGCCCCAGCATTTT.

The table lists this clonotype with a few counts. This chain links TRBV6-1 with TRBJ1-2; weak D call: TRBD1 (5 bases). V was shortened by 6 bases and J by 8 bases, with 19 bases between the two germline ends. The germline V gene has CDR1 MNHNS and CDR2 SASEGT. The CDR3 loop spans 14 amino acids. DNA of the CDR3: TGTGCCAGCAGAGCTAATACAGGATCGGGGGGCTACACCTTC. As protein: CASRANTGSGGYTF.

This clonotype was seen more than once but under ten times. The chain employs TRBV7-9 and TRBJ2-7; TRBD2 is a possible D gene (6 bases). Germline V gene lookup returns CDR1 SEHNR and CDR2 FQNEAQ (reference sequence). The V gene lost 5 bases and the J gene lost 3 bases, with 17 bases spanning the gap. The CDR3 totals 15 residues. Written as DNA, the CDR3 is TGTGCCAGCAGCCCGACGGAGGGACGGAGCTACGAGCAGTACTTC. Protein product: CASSPTEGRSYEQYF.

The chain carries TRBV6-5 and TRBJ2-7, with 7 nucleotides matching TRBD1. CDR1 MNHEY and CDR2 SVGAGI come from the germline V gene. The V gene end was trimmed by 0 bases and the J gene end by 3 bases; junction bases not matched to a gene: 5. The CDR3 runs 15 residues. The CDR3 sequence is CASSYSKRDSYEQYF. The CDR3 DNA is TGTGCCAGCAGTTACTCGAAAAGGGACAGCTACGAGCAGTACTTC.

The chain is built from TRBV24-1 and TRBJ2-5; the D call may be TRBD1 or TRBD2 (5 bases each). This CDR3 contains 12 residues. The V gene lost 10 bases and the J gene lost 5 bases, with 13 bases spanning the gap. Germline-derived CDR1 and CDR2 are KGHDR and SFDVKD. The CDR3 coding sequence is TGTGCCACGCAGGGTTCGGGGGAGACCCAGTACTTC. This gives the protein CATQGSGETQYF.

The V gene is TRBV7-3, the J gene TRBJ2-2, with a possible D match to TRBD1 (6 bases). Between the trimmed V and J ends, which lost 5 bases and 4 bases, there was a span of 17 bases. Germline CDR1 SGHTA, CDR2 FQGTGA. This CDR3 is 16 amino acids long. CDR3 nucleotide sequence: TGTGCCAGCAGCCCCGGGCGAACAGGGCCCACCGGGGAGCTGTTTTTT. Translated, it gives CASSPGRTGPTGELFF.

The V call is TRBV4-2, the J call TRBJ2-5, with a tentative D call TRBD2 (5 bases). From germline, CDR1 is LGHNA and CDR2 YNFKEQ. V shed 1 base and J shed 2 bases, with 14 bases lying between them. The CDR3 spans 16 residues. As DNA, the CDR3 is TGTGCCAGCAGCCAAGGTGCCCGGGGATATCAAGAGACCCAGTACTTC. Translation: CASSQGARGYQETQYF.

This clonotype was seen more than once but under ten times. CDR3 loop: CASSFDRTGELFF. CDR3 sequence (DNA): TGTGCCAGCAGCTTTGACCGTACTGGGGAGCTGTTTTTT. The chain uses TRBV7-7 and TRBJ2-2; D gene unclear. The CDR3 length is 13 residues. The V gene's germline CDR1 is SSHAT and CDR2 FNYEAQ (reference sequence). V lost 3 bases to trimming and J lost 8 bases, with 10 bases between them.

J is TRBJ1-5 and V is TRBV19; 9 bases map to TRBD1. This CDR3 is 16 amino acids long. Germline V gene sequence: CDR1 LNHDA, CDR2 SQIVND (reference sequence). V lost 7 bases, J lost 4 bases, and 11 bases stayed unmatched. CDR3 bases: TGTGCCAGTACCCTTACAGGGGGCGAGGGAAATCAGCCCCAGCATTTT. This encodes CASTLTGGEGNQPQHF.

This clonotype has just a few counts. V usage is TRBV19 and J usage is TRBJ2-1, with 9 bases identical to TRBD2. CDR1 is LNHDA, CDR2 SQIVND, per germline (reference sequence). Trimming took 4 bases from V and 8 from J; bases not matched to a gene: 15. The CDR3 has 17 residues. The CDR3 bases are TGTGCCAGTAGTAGATTGAGATTAGCGGGAGCTCGCGATGAGCAGTTCTTC. Encoded protein: CASSRLRLAGARDEQFF.

This clonotype was seen a handful of times. The chain uses TRBV7-3 and TRBJ2-1; 7 nucleotides agree with TRBD2. Germline-derived CDR1 and CDR2 are SGHTA and FQGTGA. This CDR3 is built from 16 residues. With V trimmed by 1 base and J by 4 bases, 7 bases remained unmatched. The CDR3 loop is CASSLIEGGPYNEQFF. In nucleotides, the CDR3 is TGTGCCAGCAGCTTAATAGAGGGAGGGCCGTACAATGAGCAGTTCTTC.

The J gene is TRBJ2-1, the V gene TRBV7-2, with D possibly matching TRBD1 (7 bases). Germline V gene lookup returns CDR1 SGHTA and CDR2 FQGNSA. This CDR3 comprises 14 residues. The V end lost 7 bases, the J end lost 6 bases, and 16 bases lay between the germline ends. The CDR3 spells CASTTSPGGNEQFF. In nucleotides, the CDR3 is TGTGCCAGCACAACTAGCCCAGGGGGCAATGAGCAGTTCTTC.

This clonotype was observed a handful of times. V is TRBV20-1 and J is TRBJ2-3; 7 nucleotides agree with TRBD2. Germline-derived CDR1 and CDR2 are DFQATT and SNEGSKA (reference sequence). V dropped 3 bases and J dropped 4; count of bases not matched to a gene: 7. This CDR3 contains 14 residues. CDR3 amino acids: CSARSGRAADTQYF. In DNA form, the CDR3 reads TGCAGTGCTAGGTCGGGGAGGGCCGCAGATACGCAGTATTTT.

Only a few counts were recorded for this clonotype. This chain links TRBV5-6 with TRBJ2-3; 8 bases map to TRBD1. The CDR3 contains 14 residues. V lost 4 bases to trimming and J lost 3 bases; unmatched junction nucleotides: 4. Per germline, CDR1 SGHDT and CDR2 YYEEEE. CDR3 region: CASSIGTGTDTQYF. The DNA of the CDR3 is TGTGCCAGCAGCATCGGGACAGGTACAGATACGCAGTATTTT.

This clonotype was detected only a few times. V is TRBV20-1 and J is TRBJ2-5, with D uncertain. CDR3 size: 13 residues. Germline V gives CDR1 DFQATT, CDR2 SNEGSKA (reference sequence). V was cut by 3 bases and J by 1 base, with 9 bases left in between. The chain's CDR3 is CSASSQRQETQYF. The CDR3 region has the DNA TGCAGTGCTAGCTCCCAGCGCCAAGAGACCCAGTACTTC.

The rearrangement uses TRBV20-1 and TRBJ1-2; 9 bases align to TRBD1. CDR1 and CDR2 (germline): DFQATT, SNEGSKA (reference sequence). CDR3 length: 12 residues. V shed 5 bases, J shed 4 bases, and the junction held 2 bases outside the gene matches. In nucleotides, the CDR3 is TGCAGTGCTGCGGACAGGGGCTATGGCTACACCTTC. Protein sequence: CSAADRGYGYTF.

The V call is TRBV7-6, the J call TRBJ2-7; a weak D match, TRBD1 (6 bases). The CDR3 sequence is 14 residues long. Per the germline V gene, CDR1 is SGHVS and CDR2 is FNYEAQ. V was trimmed by 5 bases and J by 9 bases, leaving 20 bases between them. The CDR3 bases are TGTGCCAGCAGCCCGACCAGGGGCCCCTTTGGGCAGTACTTC. This encodes CASSPTRGPFGQYF.